What follows describes a single T cell receptor beta chain. Its target is unknown. This entry comes from a study of molecular identifiers for immune sequencing clone quantification. TCRdb used MiXCR to reprocess the PCR reads, holding one entry per CDR3 protein. The sample lists roughly 630,000 distinct CDR3 sequences; about 25% were seen once. Notes on the study in general: Whereas naive cells kept under 1% of molecules in clones above 20 RNA copies, such clones held over 98% in effectors.

The authors sorted naive CD8 T cells as CD8+CD4-CCR7+CD45RA+. This TCR came from a human donor in good health. Some libraries in this study had Jurkat cell RNA spiked in. Sample: naive CD8+ T cells from blood, with Jurkat cell RNA spiked in. Described subset: FACS-sorted CD8+CD4-CCR7+CD45RA+ naive T cells.

CDR3 residues: CASGLAVPGPAIYEQYF. In nucleotides, the CDR3 is TGTGCTAGTGGTTTGGCCGTGCCCGGGCCAGCCATCTACGAGCAGTACTTC. This chain joins TRBV12-5 and TRBJ2-7; D unresolved. V was cut by 1 base and J by 3 bases, with 19 bases left in between. There are 17 residues in the CDR3. The V gene's germline CDR1 is LGHNT and CDR2 FRNRAP.